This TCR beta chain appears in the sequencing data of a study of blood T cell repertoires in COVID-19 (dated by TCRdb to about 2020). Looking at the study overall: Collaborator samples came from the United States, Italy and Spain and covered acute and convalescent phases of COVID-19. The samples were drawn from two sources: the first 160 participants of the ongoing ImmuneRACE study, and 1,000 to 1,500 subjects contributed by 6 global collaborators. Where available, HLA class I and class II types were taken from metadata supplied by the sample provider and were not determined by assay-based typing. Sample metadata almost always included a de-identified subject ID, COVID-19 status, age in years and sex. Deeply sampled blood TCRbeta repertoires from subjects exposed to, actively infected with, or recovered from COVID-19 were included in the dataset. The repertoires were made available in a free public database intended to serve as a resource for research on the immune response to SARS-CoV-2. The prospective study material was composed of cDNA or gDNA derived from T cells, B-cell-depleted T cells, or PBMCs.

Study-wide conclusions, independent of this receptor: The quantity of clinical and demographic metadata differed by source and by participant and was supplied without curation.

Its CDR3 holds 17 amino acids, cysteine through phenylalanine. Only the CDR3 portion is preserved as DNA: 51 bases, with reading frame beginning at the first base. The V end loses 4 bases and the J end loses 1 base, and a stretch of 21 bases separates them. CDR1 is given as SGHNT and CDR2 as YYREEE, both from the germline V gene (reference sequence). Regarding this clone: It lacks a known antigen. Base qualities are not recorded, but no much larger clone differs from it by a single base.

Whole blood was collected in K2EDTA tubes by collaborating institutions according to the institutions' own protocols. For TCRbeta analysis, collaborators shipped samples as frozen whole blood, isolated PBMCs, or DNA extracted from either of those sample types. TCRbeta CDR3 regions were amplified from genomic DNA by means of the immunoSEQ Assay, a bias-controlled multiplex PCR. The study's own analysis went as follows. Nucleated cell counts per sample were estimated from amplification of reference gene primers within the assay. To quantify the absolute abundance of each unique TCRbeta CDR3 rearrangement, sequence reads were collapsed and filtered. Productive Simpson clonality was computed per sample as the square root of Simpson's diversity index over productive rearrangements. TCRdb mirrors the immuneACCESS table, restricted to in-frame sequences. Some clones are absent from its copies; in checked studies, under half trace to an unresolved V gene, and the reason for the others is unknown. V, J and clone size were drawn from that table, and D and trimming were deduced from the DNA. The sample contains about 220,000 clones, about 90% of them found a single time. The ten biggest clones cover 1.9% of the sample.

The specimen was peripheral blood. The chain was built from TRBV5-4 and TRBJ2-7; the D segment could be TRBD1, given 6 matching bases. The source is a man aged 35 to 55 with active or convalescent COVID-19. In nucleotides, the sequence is TGTGCCAGCAGCCTGCAAAGTGGAACCAGGGGATCCTACGAGCAGTACTTC. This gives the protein CASSLQSGTRGSYEQYF.